These 18 T cell receptor beta chains were sequenced from one sample in a study of T cells in Graves' hyperthyroidism and ophthalmopathy. Amplified TCR beta CDR3 regions derived from RNA transcripts. First-round RT-PCR of the TCR CDR3 relied on the HTBI primer set. From the multiplex PCR reads, TCRdb called clonotypes with MiXCR, one entry per CDR3 protein. Among around 530,000 distinct CDR3 sequences listed, under 20% were seen once. The sample comprised blood. The receptors shown here come from a woman aged 18-29 years with Graves' ophthalmopathy.

J is TRBJ2-5 and V is TRBV6-4, with D maybe TRBD2 (6 bases). The ends were cut back, 7 bases at V and 9 bases at J, with 12 bases in the middle. Germline values: CDR1 MRHNA, CDR2 SNTAGT. This CDR3 contains 11 residues. DNA for the CDR3: TGTGCCAGCACCCCATGGGGGGCCCAGTACTTC. Protein sequence: CASTPWGAQYF.

This clonotype was observed a few times. The chain uses TRBV6-1 and TRBJ2-7; TRBD2 matches 10 bases. This CDR3 contains 16 residues. CDR1 and CDR2 from the germline V gene are MNHNS and SASEGT. Unmatched junction bases numbered 7, after V lost 1 base and J lost 4 bases. In DNA, the CDR3 is TGTGCCAGCAGTGAAGGCGCAGCGGGAGGGCCTTACGAGCAGTACTTC. Translation gives CASSEGAAGGPYEQYF.

This clonotype has a handful of counts. Written as DNA, the CDR3 is TGTGCCAGCAGTTATACCAGGTCGAACACCGGGGAGCTGTTTTTT. This sequence encodes CASSYTRSNTGELFF. The chain has TRBV6-6 and TRBJ2-2; D gene unclear. CDR3 length equals 15 residues. Germline lookup yields CDR1 MNHNY and CDR2 SVGAGI (reference sequence). V lost 3 bases and J lost 0, with 8 bases in between.

The V gene is TRBV5-1, the J gene TRBJ1-1; weak D call: TRBD1 (5 bases). Germline-derived CDR1 and CDR2 are SGHRS and YFSETQ. This CDR3 spans 16 amino acids. Trimming cost V 0 bases and J 3 bases, with 15 bases left between them. In nucleotides, the CDR3 is TGCGCCAGCAGCTTGGCCGCTGGGGGAGGAGACACTGAAGCTTTCTTT. Translated, it gives CASSLAAGGGDTEAFF.

This clonotype came up a few times. The chain uses TRBV4-2 and TRBJ2-7, with TRBD2 identical over 11 bases. The V gene's germline CDR1 is LGHNA and CDR2 YNFKEQ. Trimming removed 4 bases from V and 3 bases from J; junction bases left unmatched: 11. The CDR3 has 17 amino acids. In nucleotides, the CDR3 is TGTGCCAGCAGCCTCGCCCCCCTAGCGGGAGGTCTCTACGAGCAGTACTTC. Protein: CASSLAPLAGGLYEQYF.

This clonotype was counted between two and nine times. V is TRBV20-1 and J is TRBJ1-3; 8 bases are shared with TRBD1. CDR3 length: 15 amino acids. V lost 0 bases, J lost 6 bases, and 7 bases stayed unmatched. From germline, CDR1 is DFQATT and CDR2 SNEGSKA (reference sequence). Written as DNA, the CDR3 is TGCAGTGCTAGAGAGACAGGGGTTGTTGAAAACACCATATATTTT. Its translation is CSARETGVVENTIYF.

CDR3 loop: CSAAAATSHGGGYTF. CDR3 nucleotide sequence: TGCAGTGCTGCTGCCGCGACGTCCCATGGGGGTGGCTACACCTTC. V is TRBV20-1 and J is TRBJ1-2, with D perhaps matching TRBD1 (5 bases). The germline V and J ends were trimmed by 5 bases and 7 bases, with 23 bases remaining between them. There are 15 residues in the CDR3. Germline V gene lookup returns CDR1 DFQATT and CDR2 SNEGSKA (reference sequence).

In its sample, this clonotype was seen many times. The V gene is TRBV13, the J gene TRBJ2-1, with D maybe TRBD1 (5 bases). Trimming left V 1 base short and J 10 bases short, with 11 bases between. The V gene's germline CDR1 is PRHDT and CDR2 FYEKMQ (reference sequence). The CDR3 contains 13 residues. The CDR3 bases are TGTGCCAGCAGCTTAGAGGGGTGGGAAGAGCAGTTCTTC. This translates into CASSLEGWEEQFF.

With respect to this clonotype: The CDR3 end shows no conserved phenylalanine or tryptophan, and so a read error is likely. The chain couples TRBV7-2 to TRBJ1-5, with D perhaps matching TRBD1 (6 bases). Germline V lookup: CDR1 SGHTA, CDR2 FQGNSA. The ends were cut back, 5 bases at V and 0 bases at J, with 14 bases in the middle. This CDR3 is 16 amino acids long. CDR3 nucleotides: TGTGCCAGCAGCCGAGAGGGGACACTTAGCAATCAGCCCCAGCATCTT. This translates into CASSREGTLSNQPQHL.

This chain links TRBV15 with TRBJ1-2, with D perhaps matching TRBD1 (5 bases). CDR1 is LNHNV and CDR2 is YYDKDF in the germline V gene (reference sequence). Trimming took off 2 bases at V and 5 bases at J, with 15 bases between the two ends. This CDR3 region has 15 residues. The CDR3, as DNA: TGTGCCACCAGCAGACCCAGGGATTCAATTTATGGCTACACCTTC. Translation gives CATSRPRDSIYGYTF.

The chain has TRBV5-5 and TRBJ1-5, with D uncertain. Trimming took off 4 bases at V and 0 bases at J, with 8 bases between the two ends. Germline values: CDR1 SGHKS, CDR2 YYEKEE (reference sequence). The CDR3 has 14 residues. CDR3 residues: CASSRIYSNQPQHF. DNA for the CDR3: TGTGCCAGCAGCAGGATTTATAGCAATCAGCCCCAGCATTTT.

The J gene is TRBJ1-2, the V gene TRBV12-5, with D possibly being TRBD1 (6 bases). The CDR3 contains 20 residues. Germline CDR1 is LGHNT and CDR2 is FRNRAP. The V and J ends lost 0 bases and 4 bases respectively, with 27 bases between them. CDR3 coding DNA: TGTGCTAGTGGTTTGGTACTTGCGGGGGGACACCGAAGGGTTGCCTATGGCTACACCTTC. Encoded protein: CASGLVLAGGHRRVAYGYTF.

CDR3 sequence (DNA): TGTGCCAGCAGCGCATCTCGAAAGGGGACTGAAGCTTTCTTT. Protein: CASSASRKGTEAFF. V gene TRBV11-2 combines with J gene TRBJ1-1; maybe TRBD1 (5 bases). CDR1 is SGHAT and CDR2 is FQNNGV in the germline V gene. Trimming pared 5 bases from V and 5 bases from J, leaving 15 bases between. This CDR3 region has 14 residues.

This clonotype was counted between two and nine times. A much larger clonotype is one base distant, so this may be a read error. The rearrangement links TRBV30 to TRBJ1-1, with 9 positions matching TRBD1. CDR3 size: 11 residues. Per germline, CDR1 GTSNPN and CDR2 SVGIG (reference sequence). Germline trimming cut 4 bases from V and 10 bases from J; bases unmatched to any gene: 4. The DNA of the CDR3 is TGTGCCTGGAATGGGACAGGGAGAGCTTTCTTT. Protein sequence: CAWNGTGRAFF.

This chain connects TRBV19 to TRBJ1-1, with D possibly being TRBD1 (6 bases). This CDR3 contains 14 residues. CDR1 is LNHDA and CDR2 is SQIVND in the germline V gene (reference sequence). Deletions cut 7 bases from V and 5 bases from J, with 17 bases between. The CDR3 protein is CASTYGGLGTEAFF. CDR3 bases: TGTGCCAGTACGTACGGGGGGCTTGGGACTGAAGCTTTCTTT.

This clonotype was picked up many times. This chain connects TRBV29-1 to TRBJ1-1; D remains unclear. Trimming shortened V by 5 bases and J by 1 base, and 5 bases separated the two germline ends. The CDR3 loop spans 11 amino acids. In germline, CDR1 is SQVTM, CDR2 ANQGSEA. As DNA, the CDR3 is TGCAGCGTTCCCCGGAACACTGAAGCTTTCTTT. Translation gives CSVPRNTEAFF.

The chain uses TRBV5-6 and TRBJ2-7; unclear D gene. Germline-derived CDR1 and CDR2 are SGHDT and YYEEEE. CDR3 length equals 9 residues. V lost 5 bases to trimming and J lost 9 bases, with 6 bases between them. CDR3 nucleotides: TGTGCCAGCAGACCCGGGCAGTACTTC. Encoded protein: CASRPGQYF.

There are many counts of this clonotype. CDR3 region: CATSIGTGAYEQYF. CDR3 nucleotide sequence: TGTGCCACCAGCATCGGGACAGGGGCTTACGAGCAGTACTTC. The chain couples TRBV15 to TRBJ2-7, with 10 bases matching TRBD1. The CDR3 has 14 amino acids. V gave up 4 bases and J gave up 4 bases; unmatched junction bases: 4. Germline CDR1 and CDR2: LNHNV and YYDKDF (reference sequence).